Each of the 18 T cell receptor beta chains below was sequenced from the same sample in a study of T cells after posttransplantation cyclophosphamide. TCRdb keeps only in-frame clones here, not all; method: immunoSEQ multiplex PCR. The sample is made up of approximately 41,000 clones, none counted only once. Sequencing was carried out using PBMCs. The source is a man aged 50 to 59 in good health, CMV-negative, and a related stem cell transplant donor.

This clone was seen at least ten times. The chain combines TRBV18 with TRBJ2-3, with 10 bases aligning to TRBD2. The germline CDR1 and CDR2 sequences are KGHSH and LQKENI. The CDR3 has 15 residues. After removal of 6 bases from V and 5 bases from J, the junction contained 8 bases not matched to a gene. The CDR3 protein is CASSTALAGIDTQYF. In DNA form, the CDR3 reads TGTGCCAGCTCGACGGCACTAGCGGGGATAGATACGCAGTATTTT.

There are many counts of this clone. This chain connects TRBV4-1 to TRBJ2-7; TRBD1 matches 8 bases. V lost 2 bases to trimming and J lost 2 bases; unmatched junction nucleotides: 11. The CDR3 runs to 17 residues. Looked up from germline, CDR1 is MGHRA and CDR2 is YSYEKL. CDR3 region: CASSQRDRPELTYEQYF. CDR3 DNA sequence: TGCGCCAGCAGCCAACGGGACAGGCCTGAATTAACCTACGAGCAGTACTTC.

The chain joins TRBV15 to TRBJ1-2; maybe TRBD1 (6 bases). Trimming left V 0 bases short and J 4 bases short, with 12 bases between. CDR3 length: 15 residues. The germline V gene has CDR1 LNHNV and CDR2 YYDKDF (reference sequence). The CDR3, as DNA: TGTGCCACCAGCAGAGAAGGGGGGGCATTCTATGGCTACACCTTC. Translated, it gives CATSREGGAFYGYTF. Combining the CDR3 with reference TRBV15 and TRBJ1-2 gives the whole variable domain DAMVIQNPRYQVTQFGKPVTLSCSQTLNHNVMYWYQQKSSQAPKLLFHYYDKDFNNEADTPDNFQSRRPNTSFCFLDIRSPGLGDTAMYLCATSREGGAFYGYTFGSGTRLTVV.

This clone was found many times. The rearrangement joins TRBV7-2 to TRBJ2-7; no definite D call. Per germline, CDR1 SGHTA and CDR2 FQGNSA. Trimming shortened V by 2 bases and J by 3 bases, and 5 bases separated the two germline ends. The CDR3 totals 12 residues. The CDR3 nucleotides are TGTGCCAGCAGCTTATTAGTCTACGAGCAGTACTTC. Amino acids: CASSLLVYEQYF.

This clone was detected ten times or more. The chain combines TRBV2 with TRBJ2-2; the D is unclear. Trimming removed 7 bases from V and 5 bases from J, with 8 bases in between. The CDR3 extends over 12 amino acids. Germline-derived CDR1 and CDR2 are SNHLY and FYNNEI. The CDR3 DNA reads as TGTGCCAGCAACCAGAATACCGGGGAGCTGTTTTTT. Encoded protein: CASNQNTGELFF.

This clone was seen many times. This sequence joins TRBV11-2 and TRBJ1-6; D uncertain. The CDR3 is 13 amino acids. Deletions cut 5 bases from V and 8 bases from J, with 10 bases between. The germline V gene encodes CDR1 SGHAT and CDR2 FQNNGV. The CDR3 sequence is CASSPLRDSPLHF. As DNA, the CDR3 is TGTGCCAGCAGCCCGTTAAGAGATTCACCCCTCCACTTT.

In its sample, this clone was seen many times. J is TRBJ2-1 and V is TRBV5-8; TRBD1 matches at 8 bases. Germline CDR1 is SGHTS and CDR2 is YDEGEE. V lost 4 bases to trimming and J lost 3 bases; unmatched junction nucleotides: 12. The CDR3 spans 17 residues. CDR3 region: CASSIPQIGTGYNEQFF. The CDR3 nucleotides read TGTGCCAGCAGCATTCCCCAAATCGGGACAGGCTACAATGAGCAGTTCTTC.

This clone was detected many times. The V call is TRBV4-1, the J call TRBJ2-7, with a weak D call TRBD2 (5 bases). Deletions cut 2 bases from V and 3 bases from J, with 20 bases between. This CDR3 contains 17 residues. Germline loops: CDR1 MGHRA, CDR2 YSYEKL. The CDR3 reads CASSQTRDPGSLYEQYF. In DNA form, the CDR3 reads TGCGCCAGCAGCCAAACCCGGGATCCAGGTTCCCTCTACGAGCAGTACTTC.

This clone was found many times. This chain uses TRBV15 with TRBJ1-3, with D unclear. Germline V gives CDR1 LNHNV, CDR2 YYDKDF (reference sequence). V was cut by 3 bases and J by 2 bases, with 14 bases left in between. The CDR3 totals 16 residues. In nucleotides, the CDR3 is TGTGCCACCAGCAGGAGGTCCGAGGGCACTGGAAACACCATATATTTT. Protein: CATSRRSEGTGNTIYF.

This clone was counted at least ten times. V gene TRBV6-5 combines with J gene TRBJ1-2; 8 bases agree with TRBD1. CDR3 size: 13 residues. Per germline, CDR1 MNHEY and CDR2 SVGAGI. The ends lost 7 bases at V and 4 bases at J; junction bases unmatched: 5. The CDR3 protein is CASKGTGAYGYTF. The CDR3 bases are TGTGCCAGCAAAGGGACAGGAGCCTATGGCTACACCTTC.

The chain's CDR3 is CASSSSRTGEETQYF. CDR3 coding DNA: TGTGCCAGCAGCTCCTCACGGACAGGGGAAGAGACCCAGTACTTC. The V call is TRBV7-9, the J call TRBJ2-5; 9 bases agree with TRBD1. CDR3 length: 15 amino acids. Germline V lookup: CDR1 SEHNR, CDR2 FQNEAQ (reference sequence). The V and J ends lost 4 bases and 3 bases, in that order; junction bases with no gene match: 6.

This clone was recorded at least ten times. The J gene is TRBJ2-1, the V gene TRBV5-6; 10 bases align to TRBD2. The J segment lost 3 bases and the V segment lost 2 bases, leaving 2 bases of the junction unmatched. In germline, CDR1 is SGHDT, CDR2 YYEEEE. This CDR3 has 15 residues. CDR3 nucleotides: TGTGCCAGCAGCTTCGGACTAGCGGTCTACAATGAGCAGTTCTTC. Residues: CASSFGLAVYNEQFF.

There are many counts of this clone. The V and J genes are TRBV6-6 and TRBJ2-7; TRBD1 is a possible D gene (6 bases). CDR1 MNHNY and CDR2 SVGAGI come from the germline V gene (reference sequence). The germline V and J ends were trimmed by 2 bases and 3 bases, with 8 bases remaining between them. This CDR3 is built from 13 residues. This chain's CDR3 is CASSYADSYEQYF. CDR3 bases: TGTGCCAGCAGTTACGCGGACAGCTACGAGCAGTACTTC.

A few counts support this clone. V gene TRBV10-1 combines with J gene TRBJ1-1; TRBD1 might be the D (6 bases). There are 13 residues in the CDR3. Trimming cost V 2 bases and J 10 bases, with 14 bases left between them. Germline V gene sequence: CDR1 WNHNN, CDR2 SYGVQD (reference sequence). CDR3 region: CASSEEGGVGAFF. The CDR3 coding sequence is TGCGCCAGCAGTGAGGAGGGGGGGGTCGGAGCTTTCTTT.

This clone has more than one count but fewer than ten. The gene calls are TRBV7-2 and TRBJ2-5, with D hard to call. CDR1 is SGHTA, CDR2 FQGNSA, per germline. Trimming shortened V by 3 bases and J by 4 bases, and 3 bases separated the two germline ends. CDR3 length: 11 residues. The CDR3 DNA reads as TGTGCCAGCAGCTTCCTAGAGACCCAGTACTTC. It is translated as CASSFLETQYF.

This clone was seen ten or more times. The V gene is TRBV10-3, the J gene TRBJ1-3, with D uncertain. There are 15 residues in the CDR3. Germline lookup yields CDR1 ENHRY and CDR2 SYGVKD. Trimming removed 3 bases at V and 2 bases at J, with 11 bases between. The CDR3 bases are TGTGCCATCAGTGACAGTGCCCAAACTGGAAACACCATATATTTT. Translation gives CAISDSAQTGNTIYF.

This clone was picked up a small number of times. The junction and the germline gene differ at one end; a read error may be behind it. V gene TRBV5-4 combines with J gene TRBJ2-1; 10 bases line up with TRBD2. The CDR3 consists of 18 residues. CDR1 is SGHNT and CDR2 is YYREEE in the germline V gene (reference sequence). The DNA of the CDR3 is TGTGCCAGCAGCCCCGGCGTGGGGCTAGCGGGGGTCTACCATGAGCAGTTCTTC. Translating gives CASSPGVGLAGVYHEQFF.

This clone has a handful of counts. The V and J genes are TRBV19 and TRBJ1-1; 7 nucleotides align to TRBD1. Germline V lookup: CDR1 LNHDA, CDR2 SQIVND (reference sequence). J lost 1 base, V lost 5 bases, and 4 bases had no gene match. This CDR3 region has 14 residues. The CDR3: CASSLGTANTEAFF. The CDR3 DNA sequence: TGTGCCAGTAGTTTAGGGACAGCGAACACTGAAGCTTTCTTT.